Listed below are T cell receptor beta chains from one sample, sequenced in a study of T cell responses to AZD1222 COVID-19 vaccine. TCRdb keeps only in-frame clones here, not all; method: immunoSEQ multiplex PCR. The table lists some 120,000 clones, approximately 85% of them singletons. The sample here was peripheral blood, taken 28 days after the second AZD1222 dose. These receptors all stem from an adult who received the AZD1222 COVID-19 vaccine. The CDR3 runs from the conserved cysteine through the conserved F or W. A D gene is named only where the DNA matches it firmly. Size values are once, few and many counts, or a class for expanded clones, and some rows have none.

clone size,V gene,D gene,J gene,CDR3 DNA,CDR3 protein
-,TRBV5-6,-,TRBJ1-1,TGTGCCAGCAGCTTTCCAGGGCGAACTGAAGCTTTCTTT,CASSFPGRTEAFF
-,TRBV25-1,TRBD1,TRBJ1-1,TGTGCCAGCAGTGTGGCAGGGGGCCCTGAAGCTTTCTTT,CASSVAGGPEAFF
-,TRBV5-6,-,TRBJ1-1,TGTGCCAGCAGCTTTTCATTTAGGTCGGCAGGATTGAACACTGAAGCCCCCTTT,CASSFSFRSAGLNTEAPF
-,TRBV10-3,TRBD1,TRBJ2-3,TGTGCCAACCCCACAGCTAGGGGGCCAACAGATACGCAGTATTTT,CANPTARGPTDTQYF
-,TRBV19,TRBD2,TRBJ2-5,TGTGCCAGTAGTCCCCTTGCGGGGGGAGTGACCCAGTACTTC,CASSPLAGGVTQYF
few,TRBV2,-,TRBJ1-1,TGTGCCAGCAGTTCTCAGGGTTCGGTGGTGGGAGCTTTCTTT,CASSSQGSVVGAFF
few,TRBV27,TRBD2,TRBJ2-5,TGTGCCAGCAGCGTACTAGCGGGCACTCGGGCGACCCAGTACTTC,CASSVLAGTRATQYF
-,TRBV27,-,TRBJ1-5,TGTGCCAGCAGTTCCGGCAACTACAATCAGCCCCAGCATTTT,CASSSGNYNQPQHF
-,TRBV7-2,-,TRBJ1-2,TGTGCCAGCAGCCACTATATGGACTATGGCTACACCTTC,CASSHYMDYGYTF
few,TRBV30,-,TRBJ1-1,TGTGCCCGGCAGGGCTCCGGAGACACTGAAGCTTTCTTT,CARQGSGDTEAFF
-,TRBV3-1/TRBV3-2,-,TRBJ1-2,TGTGCCAGCAGCCAACAAGACAGAGGAGGAGGCTACACCTTC,CASSQQDRGGGYTF
-,TRBV18,-,TRBJ1-5,TGTGCCAGCTCACCACTACAGGGTTCGGACCAGCCCCAGCATTTT,CASSPLQGSDQPQHF
-,TRBV6-2/TRBV6-3,-,TRBJ2-1,TGTGCCAGCAGTTACTCGAAGGGACCCTACAATGAGCAGTTCTTC,CASSYSKGPYNEQFF
-,TRBV3-1/TRBV3-2,TRBD1,TRBJ1-2,TGTGCCAGCAGCCTGGGACAGACGAACTATGGCTACACCTTC,CASSLGQTNYGYTF
-,TRBV5-1,-,TRBJ1-5,TGCGCCAGCAGCTTGGATGGGAGCAATCAGCCCCAGCATTTT,CASSLDGSNQPQHF